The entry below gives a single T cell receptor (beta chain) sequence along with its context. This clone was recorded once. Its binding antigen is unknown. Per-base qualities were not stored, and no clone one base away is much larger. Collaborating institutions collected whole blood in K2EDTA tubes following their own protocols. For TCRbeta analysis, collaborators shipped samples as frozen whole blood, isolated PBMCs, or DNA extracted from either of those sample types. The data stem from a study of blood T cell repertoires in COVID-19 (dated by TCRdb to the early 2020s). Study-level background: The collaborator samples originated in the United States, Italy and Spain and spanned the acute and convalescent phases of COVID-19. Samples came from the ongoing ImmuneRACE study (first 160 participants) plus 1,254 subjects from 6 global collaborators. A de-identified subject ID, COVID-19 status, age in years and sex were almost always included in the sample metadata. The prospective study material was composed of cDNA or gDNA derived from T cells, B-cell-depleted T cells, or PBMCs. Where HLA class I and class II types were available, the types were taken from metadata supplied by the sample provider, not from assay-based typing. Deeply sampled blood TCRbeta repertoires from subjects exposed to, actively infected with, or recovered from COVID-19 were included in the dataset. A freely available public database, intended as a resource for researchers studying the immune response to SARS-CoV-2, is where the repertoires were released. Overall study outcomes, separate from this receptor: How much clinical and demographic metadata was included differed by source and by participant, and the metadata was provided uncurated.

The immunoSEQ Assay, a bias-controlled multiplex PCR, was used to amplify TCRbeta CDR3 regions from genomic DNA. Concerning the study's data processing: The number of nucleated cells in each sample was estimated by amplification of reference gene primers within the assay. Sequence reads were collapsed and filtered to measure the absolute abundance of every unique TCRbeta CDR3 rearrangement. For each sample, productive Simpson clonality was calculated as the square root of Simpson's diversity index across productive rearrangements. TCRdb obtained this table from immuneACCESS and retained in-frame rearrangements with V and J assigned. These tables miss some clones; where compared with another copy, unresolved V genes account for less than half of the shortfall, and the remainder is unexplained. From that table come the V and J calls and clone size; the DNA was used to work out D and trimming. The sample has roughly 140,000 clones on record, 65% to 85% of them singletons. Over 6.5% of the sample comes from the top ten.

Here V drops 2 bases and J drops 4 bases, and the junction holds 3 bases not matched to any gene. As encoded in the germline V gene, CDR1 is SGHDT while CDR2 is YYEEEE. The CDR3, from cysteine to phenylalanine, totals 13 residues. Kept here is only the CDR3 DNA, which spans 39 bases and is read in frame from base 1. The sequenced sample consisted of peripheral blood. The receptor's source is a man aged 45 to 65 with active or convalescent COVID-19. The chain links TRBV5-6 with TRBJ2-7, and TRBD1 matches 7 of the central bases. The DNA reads TGTGCCAGCAGCTTCGGCAGGGGGTACGAGCAGTACTTC. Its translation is CASSFGRGYEQYF.